These 5 T cell receptor beta chains were sequenced from one sample in a study of kidney transplant recipient with SARS-CoV-2 infection. TCRdb reprocessed the reads via MiXCR and lists one record per CDR3 protein. The repertoire consists of fewer than 250,000 distinct CDR3 sequences, with 29% occurring once and the leading ten covering 7% to 8%. The sample consisted of a blood sample, taken at baseline and between days 110 and 120 from a kidney transplant recipient. The receptors originated from a male patient aged 30 to 39 who had COVID-19 and was a kidney transplant recipient. Some T cells may have originated in the graft donor.

This chain connects TRBV10-1 to TRBJ2-3; 13 nucleotides align to TRBD2. The V and J ends lost 6 bases and 6 bases, in that order; junction bases with no gene match: 6. CDR3 length: 15 residues. Per germline, CDR1 WNHNN and CDR2 SYGVQD (reference sequence). DNA for the CDR3: TGCGCCAGCAGCTCGGGACTAGCGGGAAGGGATACGCAGTATTTT. Its translation is CASSSGLAGRDTQYF.

On this clonotype itself: This is likely an artifact of a read error, given a far larger clone one base away. The gene calls are TRBV29-1 and TRBJ2-4, with 11 bases matching TRBD1. The J call is uncertain, as TRBJ2-7 better fits the DNA end. This CDR3 has 14 residues. Germline assignment: CDR1 SQVTM and CDR2 ANQGSEA. CDR3 residues: CSVDLGQGVDEQYF. In nucleotides, the CDR3 is TGCAGCGTGGATCTGGGACAGGGGGTCGACGAGCAGTACTTC.

This chain connects TRBV5-1 to TRBJ2-3; D unclear. Per germline, CDR1 SGHRS and CDR2 YFSETQ. The CDR3 covers 15 residues. The V end was cut by 1 base, the J end by 3 bases, with 12 bases between. DNA of the CDR3: TGCGCCAGCAGCTTGAAAGTGTCCGAGACAGATACGCAGTATTTT. Translation: CASSLKVSETDTQYF.

This clonotype was observed a handful of times. At one end, the junction sequence differs from germline, possibly due to a read error. The chain employs TRBV6-4 and TRBJ2-6, with D possibly matching TRBD2 (6 bases). The CDR3 sequence is 16 residues long. Germline V gene lookup returns CDR1 MRHNA and CDR2 SNTAGT. CDR3 in amino acids: CASSEEGHSGANALTF. The CDR3 nucleotides are TGTGCCAGCAGTGAGGAGGGCCACTCTGGGGCCAACGCCCTGACTTTC.

This clonotype occurred many times. This chain connects TRBV30 to TRBJ1-1; D remains unclear. Germline CDR1 GTSNPN, CDR2 SVGIG (reference sequence). Between the trimmed V and J ends, which lost 0 bases and 12 bases, there was a span of 8 bases. There are 10 residues in the CDR3. The CDR3 DNA follows: TGTGCCTGGAGTGTACAGATTCCTTTCTTT. Translated, it gives CAWSVQIPFF.